The rows below give T cell receptor beta chains drawn from one sample of a study of cytomegalovirus exposure and HLA in healthy donors. The repertoire was sequenced with immunoSEQ multiplex PCR; TCRdb's copy has only in-frame clones and lacks some. The sample records fewer than 90,000 clones, about three quarters being singletons. Material: PBMCs. The receptors originated from a man aged 25-45 years in good health and CMV-seropositive. Both conserved end residues are part of each CDR3.

>TRBV7-2|TRBJ1-6
CASSLSGRSGIGSPLHF
>TRBV6-1|TRBJ2-3
CASDTSGMHTQYF
>TRBV2|TRBJ2-1
CASSESVAGGPNDEQFF
>TRBV6-5|TRBJ1-1
CASNGQENTEAFF
>TRBV30|TRBJ2-5
CAWIGKRGGSEQETQYF
>TRBV5-6|TRBJ2-7
CASSLVAGTGTYEQYF
>TRBV4-2|TRBJ1-2
CASSQPTGVYGYTF
>TRBV29-1|TRBJ1-2
CSVDPWQGGPNYGYTF
>TRBV27|TRBJ2-5
CASSSAGGPETQYF
>TRBV6-5|TRBJ1-1
CASSYPRGEAFF
>TRBV7-2|TRBJ1-2
CASSLLQGALKYGYTF
>TRBV7-9|TRBJ2-3
CASSLGLAGGADTQYF
>TRBV30|TRBJ1-2
CAWRQGLSYGYTF
>TRBV6-1|TRBJ2-1
CASRSGGSYNEQFF
>TRBV4-1|TRBJ2-3
CASSQEVYTDTQYF
>TRBV4-3|TRBJ2-5
CASSQVRGSQGQETQYF
>TRBV19|TRBJ2-7
CASSIGGKRRSYEQYF
>TRBV27|TRBJ1-2
CASSLSTGGHYGYTF
>TRBV6-5|TRBJ1-5
CASDPPAGGQPQHF
>TRBV5-1|TRBJ1-6
CASSYGQSSYNSPLHF
>TRBV7-9|TRBJ1-3
CSSSFPTQGSGNTIYF
>TRBV13|TRBJ1-1
CASSPPGTSEAFF
>TRBV19|TRBJ2-7
CATGQGSGEQYF
>TRBV2|TRBJ1-5
CASSYPGGPQHF
>TRBV6-5|TRBJ2-7
CASSYGVEGYEQYF
>TRBV5-6|TRBJ2-7
CASSLSQRYEQYF
>TRBV28|TRBJ1-5
CASSLSQGRQPQHF
>TRBV5-6|TRBJ2-2
CASSVQDRGRGGELFF
>TRBV28|TRBJ1-1
CASSPPSVRKRTEAFF
>TRBV5-4|TRBJ2-1
CASSFDARGEFF
>TRBV4-2|TRBJ2-1
CASSQQDGTGGKGEQFF
>TRBV7-8|TRBJ2-5
CASTAQDRGEETQYF
>TRBV11-2|TRBJ2-7
CASSLQYEQYF
>TRBV30|TRBJ1-1
CAWTVESEAFF
>TRBV7-9|TRBJ1-1
CSSSLLAPPNEAFF
>TRBV6-1|TRBJ2-7
CASSESVGTGGYNEQYF
>TRBV4-1|TRBJ2-1
CASSPYNPTGLSYNGQFF
>TRBV2|TRBJ2-3
CASTPADLTDTQYF
>TRBV29-1|TRBJ2-7
CSVELLTGGYEQYF